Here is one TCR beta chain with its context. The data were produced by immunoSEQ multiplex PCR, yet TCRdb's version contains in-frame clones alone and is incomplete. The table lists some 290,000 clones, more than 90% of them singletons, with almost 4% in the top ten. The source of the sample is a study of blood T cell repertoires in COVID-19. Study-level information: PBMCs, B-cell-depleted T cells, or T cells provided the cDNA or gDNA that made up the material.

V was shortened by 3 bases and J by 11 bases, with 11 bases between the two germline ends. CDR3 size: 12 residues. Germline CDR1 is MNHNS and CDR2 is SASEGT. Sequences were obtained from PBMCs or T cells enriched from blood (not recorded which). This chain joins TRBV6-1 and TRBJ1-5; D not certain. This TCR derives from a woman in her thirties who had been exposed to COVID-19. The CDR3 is CASSEVEVSQHF. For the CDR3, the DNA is TGTGCCAGCAGTGAGGTCGAGGTGTCCCAGCATTTT.